Each of the 16 T cell receptor beta chains below was sequenced from the same sample in a study of T cell responses to AZD1222 COVID-19 vaccine. Profiling relied on immunoSEQ multiplex PCR, and the TCRdb table lists in-frame clones only, not all of them. The repertoire consists of approximately 67,000 clones, with 86% occurring once and the leading ten covering more than 2%. The specimen was peripheral blood, collected on day 0 of AZD1222 vaccination. These receptors came from an adult in good health.

The chain carries TRBV6-2 or TRBV6-3 and TRBJ2-2; the match to TRBD2 covers 8 bases. The CDR3 totals 16 residues. The junction had 9 bases not matched to a gene; V was cut back by 2 bases and J by 7 bases. The germline V gene encodes CDR1 MNHEY and CDR2 SVGEGT. CDR3 sequence reads: CASSYRAGGGGGELFF. CDR3 DNA: TGTGCCAGCAGTTACCGTGCGGGAGGTGGAGGCGGGGAGCTGTTTTTT.

The chain recombines TRBV5-1 with TRBJ1-2; perhaps TRBD1 as D (6 bases). Germline V CDR1 and CDR2: SGHRS, YFSETQ. Trimming shortened V by 0 bases and J by 2 bases, and 11 bases separated the two germline ends. There are 15 residues in the CDR3. CDR3 in amino acids: CASSLEWGLNYGYTF. CDR3 DNA sequence: TGCGCCAGCAGCTTGGAATGGGGGCTCAACTATGGCTACACCTTC.

Only one count was recorded for this clone. Other DNA sequences in this specimen translate into the identical CDR3. This rearrangement joins TRBV27 to TRBJ1-4, with TRBD1 matching over 10 bases. This CDR3 has 13 residues. Per the germline V gene, CDR1 is MNHEY and CDR2 is SMNVEV (reference sequence). V shed 6 bases, J shed 8 bases, and the junction held 3 bases outside the gene matches. CDR3 nucleotides: TGTGCCAGCAGCGGGACAGGGGTAGAAAAACTGTTTTTT. This translates into CASSGTGVEKLFF. The full variable domain, with the rest looked up from reference TRBV27 and TRBJ1-4, is EAQVTQNPRYLITVTGKKLTVTCSQNMNHEYMSWYRQDPGLGLRQIYYSMNVEVTDKGDVPEGYKVSRKEKRNFPLILESPSPNQTSLYFCASSGTGVEKLFFGSGTQLSVL.

The J gene is TRBJ2-1, the V gene TRBV28; D is undetermined. V dropped 6 bases and J dropped 9 bases, with 9 bases sitting between them. Looked up from germline, CDR1 is MDHEN and CDR2 is SYDVKM. CDR3 size: 11 residues. The chain's CDR3 is CASRHLLEQFF. In nucleotides, the CDR3 is TGTGCCAGCAGGCATTTACTTGAGCAGTTCTTC.

This clone appeared a single time. The chain carries TRBV19 and TRBJ2-3; D perhaps matches TRBD1 (5 bases). Germline V gene lookup returns CDR1 LNHDA and CDR2 SQIVND (reference sequence). The V end was cut by 4 bases, the J end by 3 bases, with 11 bases between. The CDR3 totals 14 residues. CDR3 amino acids: CASSSQTATDTQYF. The CDR3 DNA reads as TGTGCCAGTAGTAGCCAGACAGCAACAGATACGCAGTATTTT.

The CDR3 sequence is CAWSRVGEKLFF. CDR3 nucleotide sequence: TGTGCCTGGAGTCGGGTTGGAGAAAAACTGTTTTTT. The V call is TRBV30, the J call TRBJ1-4, with unresolved D. Germline loops: CDR1 GTSNPN, CDR2 SVGIG (reference sequence). Deletions cut 2 bases from V and 8 bases from J, with 9 bases between. The CDR3 sequence is 12 residues long.

The chain has TRBV7-9 and TRBJ1-2; D may be TRBD1 (6 bases). The CDR3 contains 15 residues. The V end lost 5 bases, the J end lost 0 bases, and 13 bases lay between the germline ends. Germline CDR1 and CDR2: SEHNR and FQNEAQ (reference sequence). The DNA of the CDR3 is TGTGCCAGCAGCGGTACAGGGTTGGCTAACTATGGCTACACCTTC. Translated, it gives CASSGTGLANYGYTF.

The chain uses TRBV19 and TRBJ2-1, with 7 positions matching TRBD2. V was pared by 0 bases and J by 3 bases, with 20 bases of the junction left unmatched. The CDR3 length is 21 residues. Germline V gives CDR1 LNHDA, CDR2 SQIVND (reference sequence). CDR3 bases: TGTGCCAGTAGTATAGATACTTTAAGGGGTAGCGGGCGGACAAACTACAATGAGCAGTTCTTC. Protein product: CASSIDTLRGSGRTNYNEQFF.

V and J are TRBV4-3 and TRBJ2-2; 8 nucleotides match TRBD1. This CDR3 comprises 15 residues. The J segment lost 3 bases and the V segment lost 3 bases, leaving 3 bases of the junction unmatched. Germline CDR1 and CDR2: LGHNA and YSLEER. This CDR3 is CASSQQGADTGELFF. CDR3 in DNA: TGCGCCAGCAGCCAGCAGGGGGCCGACACCGGGGAGCTGTTTTTT.

This clone turned up a few times. V usage is TRBV5-1 and J usage is TRBJ1-4, with TRBD1 identical over 9 bases. The V segment lost 5 bases and the J segment 8 bases; nucleotides outside the gene matches: 7. This CDR3 region has 14 residues. Germline CDR1 reads SGHRS; CDR2 reads YFSETQ. This CDR3 reads CASSSGTGNEKLFF. The CDR3 coding sequence is TGCGCCAGCAGTTCGGGGACAGGGAACGAAAAACTGTTTTTT.

The chain has TRBV9 and TRBJ2-1, with 7 bases fitting TRBD1. Germline assignment: CDR1 SGDLS and CDR2 YYNGEE. With V trimmed by 3 bases and J by 4 bases, 4 bases remained unmatched. The CDR3 sequence is 14 residues long. The CDR3 DNA is TGTGCCAGCAGCGAGGGACAGATTTACAATGAGCAGTTCTTC. It translates to CASSEGQIYNEQFF.

This clone appeared a single time. The chain carries TRBV3-1 (or the pseudogene TRBV3-2) and TRBJ2-3, with 8 bases lining up with TRBD2. J gave up 5 bases and V 1 base, and 5 bases lay outside the gene matches. CDR3 size: 15 residues. Per germline, CDR1 LGHDT and CDR2 YNNKEL (reference sequence). CDR3 sequence reads: CASSQGGAGVDTQYF. The CDR3 DNA reads as TGTGCCAGCAGCCAAGGGGGAGCGGGAGTAGATACGCAGTATTTT.

The DNA of the CDR3 is TGTGCCAGCCTAGGAGGAATAGCGGTACAACTCGGTAGCTCCTACAATGAGCAGTTCTTC. Protein: CASLGGIAVQLGSSYNEQFF. V and J are TRBV2 and TRBJ2-1, with D perhaps matching TRBD2 (6 bases). The V gene lost 8 bases and the J gene lost 0 bases, with 29 bases spanning the gap. This CDR3 has 20 residues. The V gene's germline CDR1 is SNHLY and CDR2 FYNNEI.

V is TRBV5-8 and J is TRBJ2-3, with TRBD2 matching over 10 bases. Unmatched junction bases numbered 10, after V lost 0 bases and J lost 6 bases. Germline values: CDR1 SGHTS, CDR2 YDEGEE. The CDR3 consists of 17 residues. The CDR3 sequence: CASSLAVLAGVGDTQYF. The CDR3, as DNA: TGTGCCAGCAGCTTGGCAGTCCTAGCGGGGGTCGGGGATACGCAGTATTTT.

CDR3 sequence (DNA): TGCGCCAGCAGCCAAGAGGAATACAGGACAGCTTACAATGAGCAGTTCTTC. Its translation is CASSQEEYRTAYNEQFF. This chain connects TRBV4-1 to TRBJ2-1; a weak D match, TRBD1 (6 bases). Between the trimmed V and J ends, which lost 0 bases and 4 bases, there was a span of 16 bases. The germline gives CDR1 MGHRA, CDR2 YSYEKL. The CDR3 contains 17 residues.

This clone was observed a few times. The genes are TRBV28 and TRBJ2-1; 15 nucleotides line up with TRBD2. CDR3 length equals 20 residues. Germline CDR1 and CDR2: MDHEN and SYDVKM. The trim removed 2 bases at V and 0 bases at J, leaving 8 bases unmatched. The CDR3 reads CASSLPPGLAGGSSYNEQFF. CDR3 bases: TGTGCCAGCAGTTTACCTCCTGGACTAGCGGGGGGGAGCTCCTACAATGAGCAGTTCTTC.